This T cell receptor beta chain was sequenced for a study of HIV-infected children after antiretroviral therapy interruption (dated by TCRdb to about 2019). Regarding the complete study: Eight children, all with CD4+ count above 500 and viral load below 50 copies/ml, were included, of whom four were on planned treatment interruption and four were on continuous treatment. Median age was approximately 9.5 years in the interruption group and roughly 8 years in the continuous treatment group. Continuous-treatment samples were analyzed from corresponding weeks 0, 48 and 150. Most participating children had recorded exposure to EBV and CMV. Alongside thymic output measurements, TCR repertoires of children on planned treatment interruption were compared with TCR repertoires of children on continuous antiretroviral treatment. Interruption-arm samples came from week 0, week 12, end of interruption (week 24 or 48), and about 3 years after study end.

CDR1 and CDR2, looked up from the germline V gene, are SNHLY and FYNNEI. The junction shows trimming of 5 bases on V and 6 bases on J, plus 11 bases between the germline ends. CDR3 length: 13 amino acids, cysteine to phenylalanine. The retained sequence is limited to the CDR3, 39 bases, with the frame set at the first base. The study at large found these results: Sorted CD45RA+ naive cells might include minor non-naive CD45RA+ populations such as EMRA or stem memory cells. An increase in the naive CD4+ Gini coefficient was observed by the end of treatment interruption, suggesting clonal expansion, and a return to baseline was observed by 3 years. The low number of patients is regarded as a limitation, and the data should be interpreted with caution. In naive CD4+ repertoires of PTI patients, CDR3 sharing between time points fell after interruption began; many sequences were shared between end of interruption and 3 years later.

This clonotype appeared many times. No antigen is known for it. Base quality data are lacking; no much larger clone is found one base away. Libraries came from 3' RACE. TCR libraries were generated from RNA by a 3' RACE protocol incorporating unique molecular identifiers so that PCR amplification bias could be corrected. Up to about 12 amplicon libraries were pooled and sequenced on an Illumina MiSeq with v2 2x250 paired-end chemistry. Per the original workflow: Reads were processed with Decombinator to assign V and J genes and CDR3, with barcode-based error and PCR bias correction. Repertoires were subsampled to equal depth before Gini coefficient calculation using the R ineq package. Three approaches were used to assess CDR3 similarity: GLIPH, Hamming distance and a shared triplet metric. Clones were called with MiXCR by TCRdb after fastp trimmed the public reads at Q25, and only in-frame beta chains were retained. Identical CDR3 proteins give one entry, which carries the most common genes and DNA. The V and J calls here are based on TCRdb, not the publication. Within this sample are around 47,000 distinct CDR3 sequences, with around 4.1% of them counted one time only. Roughly 0.7% of the sample lies in the top ten.

Sample treatment or condition, as interpreted from the label and publication: PENTA 11 planned treatment interruption arm or continuous ART arm. Children from the United Kingdom aged 2 to 15 years who had been given at least three-drug ART for at least 24 weeks were enrolled as participants. Cryopreserved PBMCs containing at least 5 million viable cells were required, and several candidate patients were excluded because of low viable PBMC yield. Using a FACSAria III cell sorter, naive CD4+ CD45RA+ CD45RO- T cells were FACS-sorted out of thawed PBMCs. After sorting, the cells were fixed and RNA was extracted first with the RNeasy FFPE kit and then with the RNeasy Micro kit.

Sample: CD45RA+ CD4+ T cells from PBMCs, pooled from several time points, taken from a donor given antiretroviral therapy, either interrupted or continuous. Per the publication, the cell subset or site label means: naive CD4+ CD45RA+ CD45RO- T cells. The origin of this receptor is a pool of human donors with HIV. Recombination linked TRBV2 to TRBJ2-1; a weak D assignment points to TRBD2 (5 bases agree). The base sequence is TGTGCCAGCAGTCTAGGACTCATCAATGAGCAGTTCTTC. It translates to CASSLGLINEQFF.